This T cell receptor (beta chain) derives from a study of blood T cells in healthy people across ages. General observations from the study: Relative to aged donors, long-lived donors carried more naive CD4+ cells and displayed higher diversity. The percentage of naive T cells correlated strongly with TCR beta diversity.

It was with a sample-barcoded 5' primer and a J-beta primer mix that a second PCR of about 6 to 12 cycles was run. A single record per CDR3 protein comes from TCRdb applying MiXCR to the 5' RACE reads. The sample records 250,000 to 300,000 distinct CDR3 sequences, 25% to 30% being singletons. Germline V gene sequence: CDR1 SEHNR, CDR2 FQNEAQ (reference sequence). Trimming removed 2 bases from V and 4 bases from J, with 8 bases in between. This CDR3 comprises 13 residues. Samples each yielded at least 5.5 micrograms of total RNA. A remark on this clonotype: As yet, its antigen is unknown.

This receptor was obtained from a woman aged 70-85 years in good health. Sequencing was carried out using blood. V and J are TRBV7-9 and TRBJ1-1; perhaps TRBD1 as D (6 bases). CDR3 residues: CASSLPGVTEAFF. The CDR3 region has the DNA TGTGCCAGCAGCTTACCAGGGGTCACTGAAGCTTTCTTT.